These T cell receptor beta chains were read from a single sample in a study of blood T cell repertoires in COVID-19. The assay was immunoSEQ multiplex PCR, and TCRdb's table has in-frame clones only and misses some. The sample carries around 200,000 clones, roughly 77% recorded once. Sequencing input: PBMCs or T cells enriched from blood (not recorded which). The receptors derive from a man between 40 and 49 years old who had recovered from COVID-19. Both conserved end residues are part of each CDR3. D genes are given only for firm matches. Clone size appears in some rows only: once, few, many, or a class for an expanded clone.

J gene | V gene | clone size | D gene | CDR3 protein | CDR3 DNA
TRBJ1-5 | TRBV5-8 | . | . | CASSLGPGSNQPQHF | TGTGCCAGCAGCTTGGGGCCGGGTAGCAATCAGCCCCAGCATTTT
TRBJ1-1 | TRBV5-1 | . | . | CASRVEFMNTEAFF | TGCGCCAGCAGAGTAGAGTTTATGAACACTGAAGCTTTCTTT
TRBJ2-5 | TRBV2 | . | . | CASSDQQGGAETQYF | TGTGCCAGCAGTGATCAGCAGGGAGGAGCAGAGACCCAGTACTTC
TRBJ2-3 | TRBV14 | . | TRBD2 | CASSQQRSSGGSTDTQYF | TGTGCCAGCAGCCAACAAAGGTCTAGCGGGGGGTCCACAGATACGCAGTATTTT
TRBJ2-1 | TRBV5-1 | . | . | CASSLAVEQFF | TGCGCCAGCAGCTTAGCGGTTGAGCAGTTCTTC
TRBJ1-1 | TRBV4-1 | . | . | CASSQVRNTEAFF | TGCGCCAGCAGCCAAGTTAGGAACACTGAAGCTTTCTTT
TRBJ2-1 | TRBV9 | . | TRBD2 | CASSGAASGIYNEQFF | TGTGCCAGCAGTGGGGCGGCTAGCGGGATTTACAATGAGCAGTTCTTC
TRBJ1-3 | TRBV7-9 | many | . | CASSLTTGRIYF | TGTGCCAGCAGCCTTACTACAGGGCGAATATATTTT
TRBJ1-4 | TRBV18 | . | TRBD1 | CASSPPGTGVEKLFF | TGTGCCAGCTCACCACCGGGGACAGGGGTTGAAAAACTGTTTTTT
TRBJ2-7 | TRBV2 | once | . | CASSESQVTTYEQYF | TGTGCCAGCAGTGAATCACAGGTGACGACCTACGAGCAGTACTTC
TRBJ2-7 | TRBV5-4 | . | TRBD2 | CASSGGGPVPWEQYF | TGTGCCAGCAGCGGGGGGGGACCCGTCCCATGGGAGCAGTACTTC
TRBJ1-1 | TRBV2 | . | . | CASSPVVNRAAEAFF | TGTGCCAGCAGTCCCGTGGTTAACAGGGCCGCTGAAGCTTTCTTT
TRBJ2-7 | TRBV18 | . | TRBD1 | CASSPTGQRTGEQYF | TGTGCCAGCTCACCGACGGGACAGAGAACGGGCGAGCAGTACTTC
TRBJ1-2 | TRBV7-2 | . | TRBD1 | CASSLTYRGHGYTF | TGTGCCAGCAGCTTAACATACAGGGGGCATGGCTACACCTTC
TRBJ1-2 | TRBV19 | . | . | CASLGVPGAYYGYTF | TGTGCCAGTCTAGGGGTGCCAGGGGCCTACTATGGCTACACCTTC
TRBJ1-3 | TRBV9 | . | . | CASSLDQRGNTIYF | TGTGCCAGCAGCCTGGACCAGCGGGGAAACACCATATATTTT
TRBJ2-7 | TRBV23-1 | once | TRBD1 | CASSHTGTGDCEQYF | TGCGCCAGCAGTCATACCGGGACAGGGGATTGCGAGCAGTACTTC
TRBJ2-1 | TRBV19 | . | TRBD2 | CASSVRTSGRNEQFF | TGTGCCAGTAGTGTAAGGACTAGCGGGAGGAATGAGCAGTTCTTC
TRBJ1-5 | TRBV29-1 | . | TRBD1 | CSVATGTGQNQPQHF | TGCAGCGTTGCCACAGGGACAGGGCAAAATCAGCCCCAGCATTTT
TRBJ2-7 | TRBV12-5 | . | . | CASGPGGAGTGTWEQYF | TGTGCTAGTGGTCCGGGAGGGGCGGGGACAGGGACTTGGGAGCAGTACTTC
TRBJ2-5 | TRBV24-1 | . | . | CATSDKLKQETQYF | TGTGCCACCAGTGACAAACTCAAACAAGAGACCCAGTACTTC
TRBJ1-1 | TRBV3-1/TRBV3-2 | . | . | CASSVSGVTEAFF | TGTGCCAGCAGCGTTTCAGGGGTTACTGAAGCTTTCTTT
TRBJ1-1 | TRBV19 | . | TRBD1 | CASTRRTGGGTEAFF | TGTGCCAGTACCCGGCGGACAGGGGGAGGCACTGAAGCTTTCTTT
TRBJ1-1 | TRBV6-5 | once | . | CASGDMGAYTEAFF | TGTGCCAGCGGAGATATGGGGGCCTACACTGAAGCTTTCTTT
TRBJ1-5 | TRBV6-5 | . | . | CASGESNQPQHF | TGTGCCTCGGGAGAAAGCAATCAGCCCCAGCATTTT
TRBJ2-5 | TRBV5-1 | few | . | CASSRTTEETQYF | TGCGCCAGCAGCCGAACGACAGAAGAGACCCAGTACTTC
TRBJ2-1 | TRBV20-1 | once | . | CSVGSGNEQFF | TGCAGTGTGGGGAGTGGCAATGAGCAGTTCTTC
TRBJ2-1 | TRBV9 | . | TRBD1 | CASSDGQGRNEQFF | TGTGCCAGCAGCGACGGACAGGGTCGCAATGAGCAGTTCTTC
TRBJ1-3 | TRBV5-1 | few | . | CASREQGGNTIYF | TGCGCCAGCAGAGAACAGGGAGGAAACACCATATATTTT
TRBJ1-1 | TRBV19 | . | . | CASSTLEGNTEAFF | TGTGCCAGTAGTACTTTGGAGGGGAACACTGAAGCTTTCTTT
TRBJ2-1 | TRBV6-4 | . | . | CASPWAGLAADGDYNEQFF | TGTGCCAGCCCCTGGGCTGGGCTAGCAGCCGATGGCGACTACAATGAGCAGTTCTTC
TRBJ1-2 | TRBV2 | . | TRBD1 | CASIRQGARGGYTF | TGTGCCAGCATCAGACAGGGGGCGAGAGGGGGCTACACCTTC
TRBJ1-1 | TRBV14 | many | . | CASSQESRGQRNTEAFF | TGTGCCAGCAGCCAAGAATCACGGGGACAAAGGAACACTGAAGCTTTCTTT
TRBJ2-1 | TRBV24-1 | . | . | CATSPDSGSYNEQFF | TGTGCCACCAGCCCGGATTCGGGCTCCTACAATGAGCAGTTCTTC
TRBJ2-1 | TRBV2 | few | TRBD2 | CASSGLAGETYNEQFF | TGTGCCAGCAGTGGACTAGCGGGAGAGACCTACAATGAGCAGTTCTTC
TRBJ1-1 | TRBV5-1 | . | . | CASSLEGLNTEAFF | TGCGCCAGCAGCCTTGAGGGATTGAACACTGAAGCTTTCTTT
TRBJ1-1 | TRBV29-1 | many | . | CSVAGGNTEAFF | TGCAGCGTTGCGGGGGGCAACACTGAAGCTTTCTTT
TRBJ2-7 | TRBV5-1 | . | TRBD1 | CASSLTQTTGLEQYF | TGCGCCAGCAGCCTCACCCAAACGACAGGGCTCGAGCAGTACTTC
TRBJ1-1 | TRBV7-9 | . | TRBD1 | CASSVQTGPGTEAFF | TGTGCCAGCAGCGTCCAGACAGGGCCGGGGACTGAAGCTTTCTTT
TRBJ1-1 | TRBV30 | few | . | CAFSATLNTEAFF | TGTGCCTTTAGCGCGACTCTGAACACTGAAGCTTTCTTT
TRBJ1-5 | TRBV6-5 | . | TRBD1 | CASSNRGLPDQPQHF | TGTGCCAGCAGTAACAGGGGGCTCCCGGATCAGCCCCAGCATTTT
TRBJ1-2 | TRBV15 | . | . | CAAGGPLYGYTF | TGTGCCGCCGGAGGTCCCCTCTATGGCTACACCTTC
TRBJ2-1 | TRBV7-3 | . | . | CASSLARRDEQFF | TGTGCCAGCAGCTTAGCCCGCAGGGATGAGCAGTTCTTC
TRBJ2-3 | TRBV10-1 | . | TRBD1 | CASSESGTGYRGTDTQYF | TGCGCCAGCAGTGAGTCGGGGACAGGTTATAGGGGCACAGATACGCAGTATTTT
TRBJ1-3 | TRBV27 | . | . | CASSFRSERGVGGNTIYF | TGTGCCAGCAGTTTTCGTTCGGAACGCGGTGTGGGTGGAAACACCATATATTTT
TRBJ2-7 | TRBV9 | . | . | CASSPRPYEQYF | TGTGCCAGCAGCCCGCGTCCCTACGAGCAGTACTTC
TRBJ2-5 | TRBV5-1 | . | . | CASSLAVGGPGETQYF | TGCGCCAGCAGCTTGGCCGTAGGGGGACCAGGAGAGACCCAGTACTTC